This T cell receptor beta chain derives from a study of T cell responses to AZD1222 COVID-19 vaccine. Study-level points and caveats: There were mostly white British donors and more females than males, and clonal diversity was possibly underestimated.

The assay was immunoSEQ multiplex PCR, and TCRdb's table has in-frame clones only and misses some. The data show approximately 100,000 clones, over 75% seen once. Points on this clone: Its antigen is as yet unknown.

This specimen was peripheral blood, taken on day 0 of AZD1222 vaccination. The TCR comes from an adult in good health.

CDR3 loop: CASSLDLYQETQYF. For the CDR3, the DNA is TGCGCCAGCAGCTTGGATCTCTACCAAGAGACCCAGTACTTC. The chain is built from TRBV5-1 and TRBJ2-5, with D unclear. The CDR3 covers 14 residues. Germline CDR1 and CDR2: SGHRS and YFSETQ. Between the trimmed V and J ends, which lost 0 bases and 0 bases, there was a span of 6 bases. The whole variable domain, remainder taken from reference TRBV5-1 and TRBJ2-5, is KAGVTQTPRYLIKTRGQQVTLSCSPISGHRSVSWYQQTPGQGLQFLFEYFSETQRNKGNFPGRFSGRQFSNSRSEMNVSTLELGDSALYLCASSLDLYQETQYFGPGTRLLVL.